The 13 T cell receptor beta chains below were found in one sample sequenced in a study of neoadjuvant anti-PD-1 for oral cavity cancer. Produced via immunoSEQ multiplex PCR; TCRdb's table is partial and in-frame only. The sample lists tens of thousands of clones, 79% occurring once. The input for sequencing was PBMCs, taken before nivolumab (anti-PD-1) treatment. Receptors were obtained from a person between 40 and 79 years old with oral cavity squamous cell carcinoma.

This clone was seen only once. The chain uses TRBV5-4 and TRBJ1-1; D is undetermined. The CDR3 sequence is 13 residues long. V lost 5 bases and J 11 bases, leaving 19 bases between the germline ends. CDR1 and CDR2 from the germline V gene are SGHNT and YYREEE (reference sequence). The CDR3 region is CASSPIPGLEAFF. CDR3 nucleotide sequence: TGTGCCAGCAGTCCAATACCGGGATTGGAGGCTTTCTTT.

V gene TRBV5-4 combines with J gene TRBJ2-7, with D possibly TRBD2 on 6 matching bases. Germline lookup yields CDR1 SGHNT and CDR2 YYREEE (reference sequence). Deletions cut 1 base from V and 4 bases from J, with 6 bases between. This CDR3 spans 12 amino acids. CDR3 DNA: TGTGCCAGCAGCTTGCGGGGGTACGAGCAGTACTTC. It is translated as CASSLRGYEQYF.

This clone was counted a single time. The V and J genes are TRBV5-6 and TRBJ1-1; D unresolved. The germline V gene has CDR1 SGHDT and CDR2 YYEEEE. Trimming pared 5 bases from V and 1 base from J, leaving 9 bases between. The length of the CDR3 is 13 residues. CDR3 sequence (DNA): TGTGCCAGCAGGGGCGAGGAGAACACTGAAGCTTTCTTT. Amino acid sequence: CASRGEENTEAFF.

The chain joins TRBV4-2 to TRBJ2-7; 15 bases match TRBD2. Germline V gene lookup returns CDR1 LGHNA and CDR2 YNFKEQ. V was clipped by 1 base and J by 4 bases; unmatched bases: 8. This CDR3 contains 18 residues. CDR3 bases: TGTGCCAGCAGCCAAGCGGGCCAAGGACTAGCGGGAGGGTACGAGCAGTACTTC. Translating it yields CASSQAGQGLAGGYEQYF.

This clone was observed a handful of times. The chain employs TRBV19 and TRBJ2-1; the D gene is possibly TRBD2 (6 bases). Deletions cut 5 bases from V and 0 bases from J, with 14 bases between. The CDR3 covers 16 residues. Germline V gene sequence: CDR1 LNHDA, CDR2 SQIVND (reference sequence). The CDR3 region is CASSFPRGSSYNEQFF. CDR3 in DNA: TGTGCCAGTAGTTTTCCACGGGGGAGCTCCTACAATGAGCAGTTCTTC.

V is TRBV25-1 and J is TRBJ2-5; TRBD1 matches at 9 bases. V was pared by 8 bases and J by 2 bases, with 12 bases of the junction left unmatched. Germline V gene sequence: CDR1 MGHDK, CDR2 SYGVNS. The CDR3 is 16 amino acids. The CDR3 region has the DNA TGTGCCAGCTCTAACAGGGGGCTGGGGAATCAAGAGACCCAGTACTTC. Protein sequence: CASSNRGLGNQETQYF.

This chain links TRBV19 with TRBJ1-6, with D possibly matching TRBD1 (5 bases). Germline V gives CDR1 LNHDA, CDR2 SQIVND (reference sequence). With 5 bases removed from V and 10 bases from J, the gap between germline ends came to 15 bases. CDR3 size: 14 residues. The DNA for the CDR3 is TGTGCCAGTAGTCTCCAGGGTACTGGGTCACCCCTCCACTTT. The encoded protein is CASSLQGTGSPLHF.

The rearrangement joins TRBV2 to TRBJ1-5, with TRBD1 as a possible D gene (6 bases). Per germline, CDR1 SNHLY and CDR2 FYNNEI. The CDR3 is 15 residues long. V dropped 2 bases and J dropped 6 bases, with 14 bases sitting between them. CDR3 protein: CASSEQAGGGQPQHF. The CDR3 DNA follows: TGTGCCAGCAGTGAACAAGCGGGGGGCGGTCAGCCCCAGCATTTT.

The chain is built from TRBV27 and TRBJ2-3; TRBD2 is a possible D gene (7 bases). With 5 bases removed from V and 1 base from J, the gap between germline ends came to 10 bases. Germline assignment: CDR1 MNHEY and CDR2 SMNVEV (reference sequence). This CDR3 spans 14 amino acids. The CDR3 nucleotides are TGTGCCAGCAGTAGAGGGGGGGGCACAGATACGCAGTATTTT. It translates to CASSRGGGTDTQYF.

A few counts support this clone. The chain recombines TRBV19 with TRBJ1-1; D might be TRBD1 (5 bases). The CDR3 contains 14 residues. V was pared by 7 bases and J by 2 bases, with 14 bases between. Germline CDR1 and CDR2: LNHDA and SQIVND (reference sequence). The CDR3: CASKVQGTNTEAFF. Here the CDR3 DNA reads TGTGCCAGTAAGGTGCAGGGAACAAACACTGAAGCTTTCTTT. The full variable domain, completed using reference TRBV19 and TRBJ1-1, is DGGITQSPKYLFRKEGQNVTLSCEQNLNHDAMYWYRQDPGQGLRLIYYSQIVNDFQKGDIAEGYSVSREKKESFPLTVTSAQKNPTAFYLCASKVQGTNTEAFFGQGTRLTVV.

This CDR3 is CASSQDEVTGELFF. The CDR3, as DNA: TGTGCCAGCAGCCAAGACGAAGTTACCGGGGAGCTGTTTTTT. This rearrangement joins TRBV4-2 to TRBJ2-2; no clear D gene. The CDR3 totals 14 residues. Germline CDR1 and CDR2: LGHNA and YNFKEQ. V dropped 0 bases and J dropped 5 bases, with 7 bases sitting between them.

The V gene is TRBV29-1, the J gene TRBJ2-1; TRBD2 matches 9 bases. Germline CDR1 is SQVTM and CDR2 is ANQGSEA. The CDR3 runs 13 residues. Trimming cost V 7 bases and J 4 bases; bases outside gene matches: 5. CDR3 sequence: CSALAGDYNEQFF. CDR3 DNA: TGCAGCGCTTTAGCGGGAGATTACAATGAGCAGTTCTTC.

The V gene is TRBV9, the J gene TRBJ1-6, with D possibly being TRBD1 (6 bases). This CDR3 has 16 amino acids. The ends were cut back, 3 bases at V and 7 bases at J, with 17 bases in the middle. From germline, CDR1 is SGDLS and CDR2 YYNGEE. DNA of the CDR3: TGTGCCAGCAGCGCAAGTAACCGCACAGGGAATTCACCCCTCCACTTT. Amino acid sequence: CASSASNRTGNSPLHF.